This T cell receptor beta chain was captured in a study of T-cell reconstitution after alpha-beta-depleted transplantation in children listed by TCRdb under 2016. Some background on the complete study: Using TCR repertoire profiling, the study quantitatively followed how T-cell immune reconstitution unfolded in children after TCRalphabeta/CD19-depleted allogeneic hematopoietic cell transplantation.

Interpreted using the paper, the treatment or condition label stands for: allogeneic hematopoietic cell transplantation with graft depleted of TCRalphabeta T cells and CD19 B cells. Transplant recipients were children who received TCRalphabeta/CD19-depleted allogeneic hematopoietic cell grafts. This clonotype was counted a few times. Its antigen is still unknown. No base quality information exists; no much larger clone differs at one position. The protocol used for the library was PCR. The instrument was an Illumina HiSeq 2500. Molecular barcoding was employed in the preparation of TCR libraries, with unique molecular identifiers being used to normalize TCRbeta repertoire quantification. TCRdb's own reprocessing of the public reads used fastp at Q25 and MiXCR and kept productive beta chains. CDR3 protein duplicates are merged, each entry listing the most common genes and DNA. The sample yields just over 200,000 distinct CDR3 sequences; about 8.7% were counted once. The top ten clones comprise roughly 36% of the sample.

The study at large found these results: In some patients, high TCRbeta diversity at day 60 was attributed to recipient T cells and intrathymic progenitors that had survived conditioning. Hyperexpanded clone frequencies declined over subsequent months; after one year, T-cell counts and TCRbeta diversity were mostly attributed to newly produced T cells. The apparently early recovery of alphabetaT-cell counts about two months after transplant reportedly depended on only several hundred rapidly expanded clones that came from non-depleted graft cells.

The starting material was PBMCs, mostly from graft donor cells, obtained 360 days after TCRalphabeta/CD19-depleted stem cell transplant. The clonotype comes from a male patient under 10 years old who had a stem cell transplant for acute myeloid leukemia, so the T cells may come from the graft donor.

The CDR3 is CASSPRGLPGDEQYF. The nucleotide sequence reads TGCGCCAGCAGTCCCCGCGGGCTTCCAGGGGACGAGCAGTACTTC. Recombination linked TRBV5-1 to TRBJ2-7; a tentative D match to TRBD1 spans 6 bases. The junction shows trimming of 5 bases on V and 5 bases on J, plus 20 bases between the germline ends. Measured from the cysteine to the phenylalanine, the CDR3 is 15 residues long. Only the CDR3 region is kept as DNA, spanning 45 bases read in frame from base 1. For CDR1 and CDR2, the germline V gene lists SGHRS and YFSETQ. Beyond the CDR3, the reference TRBV5-1 and TRBJ2-7 genes provide the residues; the full variable domain reads: KAGVTQTPRYLIKTRGQQVTLSCSPISGHRSVSWYQQTPGQGLQFLFEYFSETQRNKGNFPGRFSGRQFSNSRSEMNVSTLELGDSALYLCASSPRGLPGDEQYFGPGTRLTVT.